Each of the 20 T cell receptor beta chains below was sequenced from the same sample in a study of blood T cell repertoires in COVID-19. Clones were sequenced by immunoSEQ multiplex PCR, and TCRdb holds only the in-frame ones, with some missing. The sample shows some 140,000 clones, about 90% of them seen only once. Input material: peripheral blood. These receptors were collected from a man aged 45 to 65 with acute or convalescent COVID-19.

J is TRBJ2-7 and V is TRBV11-2; TRBD1 agrees at 10 bases. The V gene's germline CDR1 is SGHAT and CDR2 FQNNGV. CDR3 size: 16 residues. Losses at the gene ends were 7 bases for V and 1 base for J; bases not matched to a gene: 10. This CDR3 is CASTSAGTGESYEQYV. The CDR3 DNA follows: TGTGCCAGCACCTCTGCTGGGACAGGGGAATCCTACGAGCAGTACGTC.

The chain links TRBV18 to TRBJ2-7; 8 bases agree with TRBD1. The germline V gene has CDR1 KGHSH and CDR2 LQKENI. Losses at the gene ends were 0 bases for V and 2 bases for J; bases not matched to a gene: 0. The CDR3 sequence is 14 residues long. The CDR3 nucleotides are TGTGCCAGCTCACCACCGGGACAGGCCTACGAGCAGTACGTC. Protein product: CASSPPGQAYEQYV.

The rearrangement joins TRBV6-2 or TRBV6-3 to TRBJ1-6, with 8 bases matching TRBD1. V shed 2 bases and J 4 bases; nucleotides not matched to a gene: 4. This CDR3 is built from 16 residues. Germline loops: CDR1 MNHEY, CDR2 SVGEGT. In nucleotides, the CDR3 is TGTGCCAGCAGTTACGACAGGGGAATTTATAATTCACCCCTCCACTTT. Amino acid sequence: CASSYDRGIYNSPLHF.

This chain links TRBV9 with TRBJ2-1, with 12 bases identical to TRBD2. The CDR3 runs 18 residues. Germline loops: CDR1 SGDLS, CDR2 YYNGEE. Trimming took 4 bases from V and 6 from J; bases not matched to a gene: 14. CDR3 sequence reads: CASSRGRSRLAGANEQFF. CDR3 in DNA: TGTGCCAGCAGCAGGGGCAGATCACGACTAGCGGGAGCCAATGAGCAGTTCTTC.

The chain couples TRBV5-1 to TRBJ1-6; no clear D. CDR1 is SGHRS, CDR2 YFSETQ, per germline. V dropped 7 bases and J dropped 5 bases, with 16 bases sitting between them. The CDR3 is 15 residues long. In nucleotides, the CDR3 is TGCGCCAGCGGATCGGAGGGAATGAATAATTCACCCCTCCACTTT. As protein: CASGSEGMNNSPLHF. Complete variable domain (other parts from reference TRBV5-1 and TRBJ1-6): KAGVTQTPRYLIKTRGQQVTLSCSPISGHRSVSWYQQTPGQGLQFLFEYFSETQRNKGNFPGRFSGRQFSNSRSEMNVSTLELGDSALYLCASGSEGMNNSPLHFGNGTRLTVT.

This clone occurred a few times. The CDR3 region has the DNA TGTGCCAGCAGTCTCAACAGGGGCCGTGGAAACACCATATATTTT. Translating gives CASSLNRGRGNTIYF. V is TRBV6-6 and J is TRBJ1-3; 7 bases are shared with TRBD1. CDR1 MNHNY and CDR2 SVGAGI come from the germline V gene (reference sequence). This CDR3 region has 15 residues. After removal of 5 bases from V and 3 bases from J, the junction contained 7 bases not matched to a gene.

The chain links TRBV18 to TRBJ2-2; no clear D. Trimming cost V 0 bases and J 0 bases, with 8 bases left between them. Germline V gene lookup returns CDR1 KGHSH and CDR2 LQKENI. This CDR3 has 16 amino acids. The chain's CDR3 is CASSPPFPANTGELFF. The CDR3 nucleotides are TGTGCCAGCTCACCACCGTTTCCCGCGAACACCGGGGAGCTGTTTTTT.

The chain is built from TRBV7-9 and TRBJ2-3, with 7 nucleotides matching TRBD1. V gave up 2 bases and J gave up 0 bases; unmatched junction bases: 5. The CDR3 has 16 residues. CDR1 is SEHNR, CDR2 FQNEAQ, per germline (reference sequence). The CDR3 DNA is TGTGCCAGCAGCTTACAAGGGGGCTCTAGCACAGATACGCAGTATTTT. Translating it yields CASSLQGGSSTDTQYF.

This rearrangement joins TRBV7-7 to TRBJ2-7; 7 bases map to TRBD1. Germline values: CDR1 SSHAT, CDR2 FNYEAQ (reference sequence). V lost 1 base to trimming and J lost 5 bases; unmatched junction nucleotides: 2. This CDR3 has 13 amino acids. The CDR3: CASSLDRGHEQYF. CDR3 bases: TGTGCCAGCAGCTTAGACAGGGGCCACGAGCAGTACTTC.

The chain is built from TRBV3-1 (or the pseudogene TRBV3-2) and TRBJ2-3, with a weak D call TRBD2 (6 bases). Per germline, CDR1 LGHDT and CDR2 YNNKEL (reference sequence). The ends were cut back, 4 bases at V and 4 bases at J, with 18 bases in the middle. CDR3 size: 16 residues. The CDR3 protein is CASSPWKRVGADTQYF. The CDR3 region has the DNA TGTGCCAGCAGCCCATGGAAGCGGGTGGGCGCAGATACGCAGTATTTT.

This clone was seen a single time. This chain links TRBV5-8 with TRBJ2-1, with 15 bases fitting TRBD2. Unmatched junction bases numbered 11, after V lost 4 bases and J lost 9 bases. The length of the CDR3 is 17 residues. Germline V gene data show CDR1 as SGHTS and CDR2 as YDEGEE. The CDR3 here is CASSRQFGLAGGTEQFF. The CDR3 DNA follows: TGTGCCAGCAGCCGACAATTCGGACTAGCGGGAGGGACTGAGCAGTTCTTC.

The V gene is TRBV7-2, the J gene TRBJ2-3, with TRBD2 identical over 7 bases. The CDR3 runs 16 residues. Germline assignment: CDR1 SGHTA and CDR2 FQGNSA. V shed 5 bases, J shed 2 bases, and the junction held 10 bases outside the gene matches. CDR3 nucleotides: TGTGCCAGCAGCCTAAGACGGGGGGTCTTCACAGATACGCAGTATTTT. Protein: CASSLRRGVFTDTQYF. Based on the CDR3 plus reference TRBV7-2 and TRBJ2-3, the full variable domain is GAGVSQSPSNKVTEKGKDVELRCDPISGHTALYWYRQSLGQGLEFLIYFQGNSAPDKSGLPSDRFSAERTGGSVSTLTIQRTQQEDSAVYLCASSLRRGVFTDTQYFGPGTRLTVL.

The J gene is TRBJ2-2, the V gene TRBV4-1; 10 positions agree with TRBD2. Germline loops: CDR1 MGHRA, CDR2 YSYEKL. This CDR3 spans 16 amino acids. The junction had 12 bases not matched to a gene; V was cut back by 7 bases and J by 7 bases. DNA for the CDR3: TGCGCCAGCACCCCTTCAGCGGGAGGGCCGGGCGGGGAGCTGTTTTTT. It translates to CASTPSAGGPGGELFF.

The rearrangement uses TRBV5-1 and TRBJ2-7, with 9 bases lining up with TRBD1. The V gene's germline CDR1 is SGHRS and CDR2 YFSETQ. This CDR3 has 14 amino acids. Germline trimming cut 4 bases from V and 5 bases from J; bases unmatched to any gene: 7. The CDR3 nucleotides are TGCGCCAGCAGCCCGCCGACAGGGGGTGACGAGCAGTACTTC. Translated: CASSPPTGGDEQYF.

V and J are TRBV2 and TRBJ1-1; D call uncertain. The CDR3 is 13 amino acids. V was cut by 4 bases and J by 1 base, with 7 bases left in between. Per the germline V gene, CDR1 is SNHLY and CDR2 is FYNNEI. The CDR3 sequence: CASSGQSNTEAFF. CDR3 DNA sequence: TGTGCCAGCAGTGGTCAGTCGAACACTGAAGCTTTCTTT.

The genes are TRBV4-1 and TRBJ2-7, with 8 positions matching TRBD1. V lost 1 base and J lost 2; bases outside the gene matches: 7. Germline V gives CDR1 MGHRA, CDR2 YSYEKL. CDR3 length: 16 residues. This CDR3 reads CASSQGVDRAAYEQYF. In nucleotides, the CDR3 is TGCGCCAGCAGCCAAGGGGTGGACAGGGCGGCCTACGAGCAGTACTTC.

The chain combines TRBV25-1 with TRBJ2-2; 8 nucleotides match TRBD1. The length of the CDR3 is 14 residues. Germline CDR1 MGHDK, CDR2 SYGVNS. Unmatched junction bases numbered 0, after V lost 6 bases and J lost 0 bases. The DNA for the CDR3 is TGTGCCAGCAGGGACAGGGCGAACACCGGGGAGCTGTTTTTT. Protein product: CASRDRANTGELFF.

The CDR3 region has the DNA TGTGCCAGCAGCTTAGGGGGGGAAGGGACTGAAGCTTTCTTT. The encoded protein is CASSLGGEGTEAFF. The chain has TRBV7-6 and TRBJ1-1; D possibly corresponds to TRBD1 (5 bases). The V gene's germline CDR1 is SGHVS and CDR2 FNYEAQ. Trimming took 1 base from V and 5 from J, leaving 11 bases between them. CDR3 size: 14 residues.

The chain links TRBV19 to TRBJ2-5; D remains ambiguous. V lost 3 bases and J lost 5, with 10 bases in between. Per germline, CDR1 LNHDA and CDR2 SQIVND (reference sequence). The CDR3 is 13 amino acids. In DNA form, the CDR3 reads TGTGCCAGTAGTATGCTTGCGTCGGAGACCCAGTACTTC. Its protein product is CASSMLASETQYF.

The table lists this clone with a count of one. The chain recombines TRBV11-2 with TRBJ2-2; 9 bases are shared with TRBD1. Looked up from germline, CDR1 is SGHAT and CDR2 is FQNNGV. This CDR3 has 18 amino acids. V was clipped by 2 bases and J by 4 bases; unmatched bases: 11. The DNA for the CDR3 is TGTGCCAGCAGCTTACACAGGGGGCGCATTCGGGGCACCGGGGAGCTGTTTTTT. As protein: CASSLHRGRIRGTGELFF.